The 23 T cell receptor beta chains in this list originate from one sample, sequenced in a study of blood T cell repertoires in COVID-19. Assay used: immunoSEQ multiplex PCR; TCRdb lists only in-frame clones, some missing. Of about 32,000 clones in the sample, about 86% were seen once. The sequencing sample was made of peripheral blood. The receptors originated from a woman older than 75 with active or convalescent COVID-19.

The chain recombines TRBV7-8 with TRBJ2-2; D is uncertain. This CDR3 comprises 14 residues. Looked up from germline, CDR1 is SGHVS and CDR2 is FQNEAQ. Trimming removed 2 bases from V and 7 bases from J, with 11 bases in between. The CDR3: CASSLSEAVGELFF. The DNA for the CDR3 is TGTGCCAGCAGCTTATCTGAGGCGGTCGGGGAGCTGTTTTTT.

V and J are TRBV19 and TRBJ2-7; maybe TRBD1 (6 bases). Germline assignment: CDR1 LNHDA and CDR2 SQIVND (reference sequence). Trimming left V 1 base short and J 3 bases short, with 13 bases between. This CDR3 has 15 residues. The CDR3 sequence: CASSIAPQGYYEQYF. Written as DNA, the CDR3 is TGTGCCAGTAGTATAGCCCCACAGGGATACTACGAGCAGTACTTC.

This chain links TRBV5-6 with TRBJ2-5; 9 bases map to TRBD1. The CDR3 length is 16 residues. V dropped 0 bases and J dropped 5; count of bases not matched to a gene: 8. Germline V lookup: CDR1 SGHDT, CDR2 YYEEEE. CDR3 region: CASSLGRDRVDETQYF. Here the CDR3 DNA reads TGTGCCAGCAGCTTGGGCAGGGACAGGGTGGATGAGACCCAGTACTTC.

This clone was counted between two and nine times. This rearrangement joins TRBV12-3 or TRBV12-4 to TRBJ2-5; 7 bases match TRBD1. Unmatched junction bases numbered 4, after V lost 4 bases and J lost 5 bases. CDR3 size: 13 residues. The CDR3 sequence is CASSWDRGETQYF. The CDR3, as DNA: TGTGCCAGCAGTTGGGACAGAGGGGAGACCCAGTACTTC.

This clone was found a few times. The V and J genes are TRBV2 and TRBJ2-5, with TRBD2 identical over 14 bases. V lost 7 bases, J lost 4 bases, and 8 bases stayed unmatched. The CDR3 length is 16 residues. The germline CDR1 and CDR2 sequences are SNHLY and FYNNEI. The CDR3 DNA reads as TGTGCCAGCAAAGCGACTAGCGGGGGGGCCGGAGAGACCCAGTACTTC. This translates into CASKATSGGAGETQYF.

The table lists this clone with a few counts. CDR3 protein: CASSLGTSGGYNEQFF. The CDR3 region has the DNA TGCGCCAGCAGCCTCGGGACTAGCGGGGGCTACAATGAGCAGTTCTTC. The V and J genes are TRBV4-3 and TRBJ2-1, with 14 bases that match TRBD2. CDR1 is LGHNA, CDR2 YSLEER, per germline. The CDR3 runs 16 residues. V lost 4 bases, J lost 3 bases, and 2 bases stayed unmatched.

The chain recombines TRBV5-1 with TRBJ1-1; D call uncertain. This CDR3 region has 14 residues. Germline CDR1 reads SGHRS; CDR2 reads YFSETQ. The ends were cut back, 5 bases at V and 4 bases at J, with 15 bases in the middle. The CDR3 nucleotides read TGCGCCAGCAGTTTCGGACTGGCGGGCACTGAAGCTTTCTTT. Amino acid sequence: CASSFGLAGTEAFF.

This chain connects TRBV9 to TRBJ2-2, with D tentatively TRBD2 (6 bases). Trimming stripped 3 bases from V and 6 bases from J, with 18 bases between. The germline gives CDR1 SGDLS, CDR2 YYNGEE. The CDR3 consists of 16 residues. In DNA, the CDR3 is TGTGCCAGCAGCGCCTCCTTGCGGGGTGGGGCCGGGGAGCTGTTTTTT. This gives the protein CASSASLRGGAGELFF.

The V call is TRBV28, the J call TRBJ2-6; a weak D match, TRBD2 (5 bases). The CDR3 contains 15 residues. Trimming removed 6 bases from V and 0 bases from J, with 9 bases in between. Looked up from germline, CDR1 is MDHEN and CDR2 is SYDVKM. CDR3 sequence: CASSPRDSGANVLTF. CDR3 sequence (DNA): TGTGCCAGCAGCCCCCGGGACTCTGGGGCCAACGTCCTGACTTTC.

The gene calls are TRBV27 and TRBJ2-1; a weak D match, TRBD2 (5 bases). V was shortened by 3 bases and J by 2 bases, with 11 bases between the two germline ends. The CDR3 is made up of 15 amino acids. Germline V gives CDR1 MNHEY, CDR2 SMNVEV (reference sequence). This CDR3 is CASSLRASPYNEQFF. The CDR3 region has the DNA TGTGCCAGCAGTTTGAGGGCTTCTCCCTACAATGAGCAGTTCTTC.

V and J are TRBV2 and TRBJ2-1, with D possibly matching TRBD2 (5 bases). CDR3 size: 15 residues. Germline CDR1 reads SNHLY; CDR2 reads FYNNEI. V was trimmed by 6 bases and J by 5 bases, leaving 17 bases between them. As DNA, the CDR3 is TGTGCCAGCAGCGCCACTAGTGTCGTCCACAATGAGCAGTTCTTC. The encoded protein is CASSATSVVHNEQFF.

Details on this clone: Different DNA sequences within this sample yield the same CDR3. Written as DNA, the CDR3 is TGCGCCAGCAGCTTGACTAGCGGGAGCTCCTACAATGAGCAGTTCTTC. Translating it yields CASSLTSGSSYNEQFF. The V and J genes are TRBV5-1 and TRBJ2-1, with TRBD2 matching over 11 bases. The CDR3 is 16 residues long. Trimming at V came to 1 base and at J to 0 bases, leaving 0 bases not matched to a gene. The germline gives CDR1 SGHRS, CDR2 YFSETQ.

The CDR3 DNA sequence: TGTGCCAGCCAAGGGGTTCATGGCTATGGCTACACCTTC. It encodes CASQGVHGYGYTF. V and J are TRBV6-5 and TRBJ1-2, with a possible D match to TRBD1 (5 bases). The CDR3 runs to 13 residues. V was cut by 8 bases and J by 4 bases, with 14 bases left in between. The germline V gene has CDR1 MNHEY and CDR2 SVGAGI.

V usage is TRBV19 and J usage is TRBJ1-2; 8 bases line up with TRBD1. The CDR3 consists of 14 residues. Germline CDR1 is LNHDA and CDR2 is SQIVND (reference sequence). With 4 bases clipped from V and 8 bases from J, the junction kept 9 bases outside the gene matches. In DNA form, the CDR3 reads TGTGCCAGTAGTACCCCCCAGGGGGCAGGGGGCTACACCTTC. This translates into CASSTPQGAGGYTF.

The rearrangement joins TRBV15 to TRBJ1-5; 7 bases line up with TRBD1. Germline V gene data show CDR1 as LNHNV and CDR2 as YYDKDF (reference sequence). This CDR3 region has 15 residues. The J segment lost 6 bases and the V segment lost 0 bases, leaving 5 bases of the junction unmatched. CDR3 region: CATSRDRGGGQPQHF. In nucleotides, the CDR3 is TGTGCCACCAGCAGAGATAGAGGGGGCGGTCAGCCCCAGCATTTT.

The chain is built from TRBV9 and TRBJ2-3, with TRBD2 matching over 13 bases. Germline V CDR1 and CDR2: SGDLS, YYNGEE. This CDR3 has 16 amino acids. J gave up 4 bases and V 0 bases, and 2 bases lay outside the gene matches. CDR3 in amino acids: CASSVGGLAGADTQYF. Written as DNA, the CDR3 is TGTGCCAGCAGCGTAGGAGGACTAGCGGGAGCAGATACGCAGTATTTT.

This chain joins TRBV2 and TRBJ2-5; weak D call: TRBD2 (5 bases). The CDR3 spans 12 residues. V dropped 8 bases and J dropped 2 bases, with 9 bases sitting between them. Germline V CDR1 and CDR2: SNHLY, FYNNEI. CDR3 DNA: TGTGCCAGCTCCCGGGAACAAGAGACCCAGTACTTC. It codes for CASSREQETQYF.

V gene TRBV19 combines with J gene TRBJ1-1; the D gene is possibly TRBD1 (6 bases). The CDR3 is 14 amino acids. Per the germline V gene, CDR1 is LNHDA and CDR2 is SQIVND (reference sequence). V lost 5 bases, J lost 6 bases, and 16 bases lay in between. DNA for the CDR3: TGTGCCAGTAGTCCTAGTCAGGCAGGGGCTGAAGCTTTCTTT. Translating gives CASSPSQAGAEAFF. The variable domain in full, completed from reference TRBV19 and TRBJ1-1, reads DGGITQSPKYLFRKEGQNVTLSCEQNLNHDAMYWYRQDPGQGLRLIYYSQIVNDFQKGDIAEGYSVSREKKESFPLTVTSAQKNPTAFYLCASSPSQAGAEAFFGQGTRLTVV.

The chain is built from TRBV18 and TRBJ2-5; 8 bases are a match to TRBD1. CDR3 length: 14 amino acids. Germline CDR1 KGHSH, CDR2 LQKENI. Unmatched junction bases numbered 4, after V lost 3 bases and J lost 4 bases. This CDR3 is CASSPGTGGETQYF. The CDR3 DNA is TGTGCCAGCTCACCGGGGACAGGTGGAGAGACCCAGTACTTC.

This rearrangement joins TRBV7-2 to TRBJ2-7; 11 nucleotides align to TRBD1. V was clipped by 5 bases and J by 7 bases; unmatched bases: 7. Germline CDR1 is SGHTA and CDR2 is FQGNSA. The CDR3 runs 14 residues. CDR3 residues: CASSVDRGRREQYF. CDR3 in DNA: TGTGCCAGCAGCGTGGACAGGGGGCGACGGGAGCAGTACTTC.

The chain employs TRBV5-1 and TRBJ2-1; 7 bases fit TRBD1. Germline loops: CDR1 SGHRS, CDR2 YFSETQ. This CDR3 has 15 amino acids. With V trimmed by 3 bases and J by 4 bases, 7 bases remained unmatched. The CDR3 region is CASSSQPGQYNEQFF. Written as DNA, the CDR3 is TGCGCCAGCAGCTCGCAACCGGGACAGTACAATGAGCAGTTCTTC.

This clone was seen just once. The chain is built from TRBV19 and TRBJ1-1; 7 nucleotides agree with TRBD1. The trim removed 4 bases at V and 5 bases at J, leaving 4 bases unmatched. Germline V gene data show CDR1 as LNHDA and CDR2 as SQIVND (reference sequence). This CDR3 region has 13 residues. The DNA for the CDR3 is TGTGCCAGTAGTAAGGGGGCATGGACTGAAGCTTTCTTT. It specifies CASSKGAWTEAFF.

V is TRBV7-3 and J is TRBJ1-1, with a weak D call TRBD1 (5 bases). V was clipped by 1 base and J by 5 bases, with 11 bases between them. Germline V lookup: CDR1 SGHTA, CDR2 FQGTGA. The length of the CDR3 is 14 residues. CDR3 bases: TGTGCCAGCAGCTTAATGGGGGGGAGTACTGAAGCTTTCTTT. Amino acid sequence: CASSLMGGSTEAFF.